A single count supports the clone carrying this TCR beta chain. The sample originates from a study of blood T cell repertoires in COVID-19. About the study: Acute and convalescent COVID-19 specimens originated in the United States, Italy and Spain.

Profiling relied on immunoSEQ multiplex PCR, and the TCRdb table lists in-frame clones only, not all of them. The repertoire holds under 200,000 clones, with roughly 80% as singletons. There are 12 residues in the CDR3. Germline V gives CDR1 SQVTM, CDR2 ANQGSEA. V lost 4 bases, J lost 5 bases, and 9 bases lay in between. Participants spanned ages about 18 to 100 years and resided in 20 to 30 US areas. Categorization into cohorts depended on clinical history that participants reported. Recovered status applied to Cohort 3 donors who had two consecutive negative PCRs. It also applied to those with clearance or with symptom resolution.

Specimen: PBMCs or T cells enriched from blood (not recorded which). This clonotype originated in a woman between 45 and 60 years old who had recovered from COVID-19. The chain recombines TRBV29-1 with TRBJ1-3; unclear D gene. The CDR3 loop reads CSVGHSRNTIYF. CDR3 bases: TGCAGCGTTGGACACTCCCGAAACACCATATATTTT.